The 29 T cell receptor beta chains below were found in one sample sequenced in a study of somatic mutations in cytotoxic T cells in rheumatoid arthritis. Some clones are missing from TCRdb's copy, which holds only in-frame ones; the method was immunoSEQ multiplex PCR. The table includes more than 25,000 clones, 82% detected once. The specimen sequenced was CD8+ T cells sorted from blood. The receptor set was obtained from a man in his fifties in good health.

The chain recombines TRBV13 with TRBJ2-2; 8 positions match TRBD2. Per the germline V gene, CDR1 is PRHDT and CDR2 is FYEKMQ (reference sequence). V lost 2 bases, J lost 4 bases, and 3 bases stayed unmatched. The CDR3 is made up of 15 amino acids. DNA of the CDR3: TGTGCCAGCAGCTTACTAGCGGGCTCCACCGGGGAGCTGTTTTTT. This sequence encodes CASSLLAGSTGELFF.

Written as DNA, the CDR3 is TGTGCCAGCAGACAAGGGGACATTCAGTACTTC. It yields the protein CASRQGDIQYF. The gene calls are TRBV25-1 and TRBJ2-4, with TRBD1 as a possible D gene (5 bases). The V gene's germline CDR1 is MGHDK and CDR2 SYGVNS. The CDR3 runs to 11 residues. Trimming removed 6 bases at V and 8 bases at J, with 8 bases between. The full variable domain, in which reference TRBV25-1 and TRBJ2-4 provide the parts outside the CDR3, is EADIYQTPRYLVIGTGKKITLECSQTMGHDKMYWYQQDPGMELHLIHYSYGVNSTEKGDLSSESTVSRIRTEHFPLTLESARPSHTSQYLCASRQGDIQYFGAGTRLSVL.

The V call is TRBV4-1, the J call TRBJ2-1, with 10 bases fitting TRBD2. Germline loops: CDR1 MGHRA, CDR2 YSYEKL. The CDR3 is 16 amino acids. V lost 0 bases to trimming and J lost 5 bases; unmatched junction nucleotides: 4. The CDR3 here is CASSQESAGGNNEQFF. The CDR3 region has the DNA TGCGCCAGCAGCCAAGAGTCAGCGGGAGGGAACAATGAGCAGTTCTTC.

This clone was seen only once. V is TRBV9 and J is TRBJ2-7; D may be TRBD2 (5 bases). The CDR3 is made up of 13 amino acids. V gave up 3 bases and J gave up 7 bases, with 14 bases separating them. CDR1 is SGDLS and CDR2 is YYNGEE in the germline V gene. The DNA for the CDR3 is TGTGCCAGCAGCGACGACGGCGAGGGTGAGCAGTACTTC. This codes for CASSDDGEGEQYF. The full variable domain, in which reference TRBV9 and TRBJ2-7 provide the parts outside the CDR3, is DSGVTQTPKHLITATGQRVTLRCSPRSGDLSVYWYQQSLDQGLQFLIQYYNGEERAKGNILERFSAQQFPDLHSELNLSSLELGDSALYFCASSDDGEGEQYFGPGTRLTVT.

The chain couples TRBV7-9 to TRBJ2-2; a weak D match, TRBD1 (6 bases). The germline gives CDR1 SEHNR, CDR2 FQNEAQ (reference sequence). This CDR3 is 18 amino acids long. Trimming left V 3 bases short and J 2 bases short, with 19 bases between. The CDR3 bases are TGTGCCAGCAGCTTGGAAACGGAGCAGGGGCCTAACACCGGGGAGCTGTTTTTT. Its translation: CASSLETEQGPNTGELFF.

The chain carries TRBV4-2 and TRBJ2-1, with D hard to call. Germline CDR1 and CDR2: LGHNA and YNFKEQ. The CDR3 length is 16 residues. V was cut by 0 bases and J by 8 bases, with 17 bases left in between. The CDR3 loop reads CASSQDSSSGWDEQFF. In DNA form, the CDR3 reads TGTGCCAGCAGCCAAGATAGTAGTAGTGGATGGGATGAGCAGTTCTTC.

The chain employs TRBV7-7 and TRBJ2-2; D is undetermined. The CDR3 totals 15 residues. Germline V gives CDR1 SSHAT, CDR2 FNYEAQ (reference sequence). Between the trimmed V and J ends, which lost 3 bases and 6 bases, there was a span of 14 bases. In DNA, the CDR3 is TGTGCCAGCAGCTTCGGACCCTCTCGGGCCGGGGAGCTGTTTTTT. It specifies CASSFGPSRAGELFF.

This clone has just a few counts. The CDR3 region is CASSYSVTEAFF. CDR3 coding DNA: TGTGCCAGCAGTTACTCGGTCACTGAAGCTTTCTTT. The chain combines TRBV6-6 with TRBJ1-1; D not certain. Trimming cost V 0 bases and J 4 bases, with 3 bases left between them. The CDR3 totals 12 residues. Germline values: CDR1 MNHNY, CDR2 SVGAGI (reference sequence).

The chain has TRBV6-1 and TRBJ1-5; 8 bases agree with TRBD1. The CDR3 covers 15 residues. The germline CDR1 and CDR2 sequences are MNHNS and SASEGT. V was clipped by 6 bases and J by 2 bases; unmatched bases: 6. The CDR3: CASSPRGQGNQPQHF. CDR3 DNA sequence: TGTGCCAGCAGCCCCAGGGGGCAAGGCAATCAGCCCCAGCATTTT.

J is TRBJ2-3 and V is TRBV10-3; TRBD2 agrees at 8 bases. Germline values: CDR1 ENHRY, CDR2 SYGVKD. J gave up 0 bases and V 11 bases, and 10 bases lay outside the gene matches. The CDR3 sequence is 15 residues long. CDR3 protein: CAATDSSGSTDTQYF. CDR3 bases: TGTGCCGCAACCGATTCTAGCGGGAGCACAGATACGCAGTATTTT.

The chain joins TRBV7-9 to TRBJ2-7; D call uncertain. This CDR3 spans 14 amino acids. The germline V gene has CDR1 SEHNR and CDR2 FQNEAQ (reference sequence). Deletions cut 3 bases from V and 5 bases from J, with 14 bases between. CDR3 loop: CASSFRNDNHEQYF. The CDR3 bases are TGTGCCAGCAGCTTTCGAAATGACAACCACGAGCAGTACTTC. The full variable domain, with the rest looked up from reference TRBV7-9 and TRBJ2-7, is DTGVSQNPRHKITKRGQNVTFRCDPISEHNRLYWYRQTLGQGPEFLTYFQNEAQLEKSRLLSDRFSAERPKGSFSTLEIQRTEQGDSAMYLCASSFRNDNHEQYFGPGTRLTVT.

The rearrangement links TRBV9 to TRBJ2-1; D possibly corresponds to TRBD2 (5 bases). Germline V gene lookup returns CDR1 SGDLS and CDR2 YYNGEE. The CDR3 has 13 residues. V lost 7 bases and J lost 6, with 14 bases in between. Written as DNA, the CDR3 is TGTGCCAGCTCGAGGGATGGTTCCAATGAGCAGTTCTTC. It specifies CASSRDGSNEQFF.

J is TRBJ2-7 and V is TRBV29-1; the D gene is possibly TRBD2 (6 bases). The CDR3 is 13 amino acids. Trimming stripped 7 bases from V and 0 bases from J, with 13 bases between. CDR1 SQVTM and CDR2 ANQGSEA come from the germline V gene. This CDR3 reads CSAALATSYEQYF. CDR3 DNA sequence: TGCAGCGCCGCCCTAGCGACCTCCTACGAGCAGTACTTC.

This chain links TRBV13 with TRBJ1-2; D might be TRBD1 (6 bases). The germline V and J ends were trimmed by 0 bases and 8 bases, with 13 bases remaining between them. Per germline, CDR1 PRHDT and CDR2 FYEKMQ (reference sequence). The CDR3 has 14 residues. CDR3 protein: CASSLGDSPLGYTF. Here the CDR3 DNA reads TGTGCCAGCAGCTTAGGGGACAGCCCCCTCGGCTACACCTTC.

This chain uses TRBV6-1 with TRBJ2-7, with TRBD1 as a possible D gene (7 bases). The germline V gene encodes CDR1 MNHNS and CDR2 SASEGT. The CDR3 consists of 15 residues. V was trimmed by 1 base and J by 3 bases, leaving 13 bases between them. The CDR3 DNA reads TGTGCCAGCAGTGAAGACAGGGGAGGCTACTACGAGCAGTACTTC. This encodes CASSEDRGGYYEQYF.

The genes are TRBV6-5 and TRBJ2-1, with 8 bases lining up with TRBD1. V lost 2 bases to trimming and J lost 3 bases; unmatched junction nucleotides: 3. This CDR3 is 15 amino acids long. Germline V gives CDR1 MNHEY, CDR2 SVGAGI. The CDR3 DNA follows: TGTGCCAGCAGTTACGACGGACAGGGCTACAATGAGCAGTTCTTC. It codes for CASSYDGQGYNEQFF.

The V and J genes are TRBV7-9 and TRBJ1-2, with 7 bases lining up with TRBD1. V gave up 5 bases and J gave up 2 bases; unmatched junction bases: 17. CDR1 SEHNR and CDR2 FQNEAQ come from the germline V gene (reference sequence). The CDR3 contains 18 residues. The CDR3 sequence: CASSPGIARQGGNYGYTF. Here the CDR3 DNA reads TGTGCCAGCAGCCCTGGGATCGCGCGACAGGGCGGGAACTATGGCTACACCTTC.

The rearrangement uses TRBV7-6 and TRBJ2-7, with 11 bases fitting TRBD2. V shed 1 base, J shed 0 bases, and the junction held 2 bases outside the gene matches. Germline V gene sequence: CDR1 SGHVS, CDR2 FNYEAQ. The CDR3 covers 16 residues. CDR3 protein: CASSLELAGASYEQYF. DNA for the CDR3: TGTGCCAGCAGCTTAGAACTAGCGGGAGCCTCCTACGAGCAGTACTTC.

The V call is TRBV27, the J call TRBJ1-2; D is uncertain. This CDR3 spans 14 amino acids. Germline CDR1 is MNHEY and CDR2 is SMNVEV (reference sequence). V gave up 6 bases and J gave up 4 bases, with 15 bases separating them. The CDR3 DNA sequence: TGTGCCAGCAGCCCTAAGGTGGCGAGCTATGGCTACACCTTC. Encoded protein: CASSPKVASYGYTF.

This clone was observed a handful of times. The rearrangement links TRBV16 to TRBJ2-7, with D uncertain. Germline CDR1 is KGHSY and CDR2 is FQNENV. V lost 2 bases to trimming and J lost 3 bases, with 11 bases between them. CDR3 size: 14 residues. In nucleotides, the CDR3 is TGTGCCAGCAGCCAAGGTCCTCAAGGCTACGAGCAGTACTTC. Protein: CASSQGPQGYEQYF.

This clone was found a few times. The chain links TRBV19 to TRBJ2-1; 9 positions agree with TRBD2. The CDR3 totals 14 residues. Germline CDR1 reads LNHDA; CDR2 reads SQIVND (reference sequence). V dropped 6 bases and J dropped 2; count of bases not matched to a gene: 2. The CDR3 protein is CASRLAGAYNEQFF. The CDR3 nucleotides read TGTGCCAGTAGATTAGCGGGAGCCTACAATGAGCAGTTCTTC. The full variable domain, completed using reference TRBV19 and TRBJ2-1, is DGGITQSPKYLFRKEGQNVTLSCEQNLNHDAMYWYRQDPGQGLRLIYYSQIVNDFQKGDIAEGYSVSREKKESFPLTVTSAQKNPTAFYLCASRLAGAYNEQFFGPGTRLTVL.

The V and J genes are TRBV11-3 and TRBJ2-1; 9 nucleotides line up with TRBD2. In germline, CDR1 is SGHNT, CDR2 YENEEA. The CDR3 contains 16 residues. The ends lost 3 bases at V and 4 bases at J; junction bases unmatched: 7. The CDR3 coding sequence is TGTGCCAGCAGCTTTGATAGCGGGAGATCGTACAATGAGCAGTTCTTC. Its protein product is CASSFDSGRSYNEQFF.

This chain joins TRBV6-1 and TRBJ2-1, with TRBD2 matching over 11 bases. The CDR3 has 15 residues. V was pared by 2 bases and J by 8 bases, with 5 bases of the junction left unmatched. CDR1 is MNHNS, CDR2 SASEGT, per germline. This CDR3 is CASSEPGLAVHEQFF. The CDR3 region has the DNA TGTGCCAGCAGTGAACCGGGACTAGCGGTCCATGAGCAGTTCTTC.

The chain uses TRBV9 and TRBJ2-2, with 7 bases identical to TRBD2. J gave up 0 bases and V 6 bases, and 5 bases lay outside the gene matches. The germline V gene has CDR1 SGDLS and CDR2 YYNGEE. CDR3 length: 15 residues. As DNA, the CDR3 is TGTGCCAGCAAATACGGGAGGTCGAACACCGGGGAGCTGTTTTTT. Its protein is CASKYGRSNTGELFF.

The V and J genes are TRBV9 and TRBJ2-5; weak D call: TRBD2 (6 bases). The CDR3 is 17 residues long. With 0 bases removed from V and 4 bases from J, the gap between germline ends came to 19 bases. CDR1 is SGDLS, CDR2 YYNGEE, per germline. The CDR3: CASSVVTGAAGGETQYF. As DNA, the CDR3 is TGTGCCAGCAGCGTAGTAACGGGAGCAGCCGGGGGAGAGACCCAGTACTTC.

This chain connects TRBV7-9 to TRBJ1-5; D unclear. V dropped 1 base and J dropped 10 bases, with 14 bases sitting between them. The CDR3 is 14 amino acids. Germline V lookup: CDR1 SEHNR, CDR2 FQNEAQ (reference sequence). The DNA for the CDR3 is TGTGCCAGCAGCTTAGGGGATGGCTGGGCACCCCAGCATTTT. Translation gives CASSLGDGWAPQHF.

This clone was recorded a few times. The gene calls are TRBV6-1 and TRBJ2-5, with 8 bases lining up with TRBD2. The J segment lost 2 bases and the V segment lost 3 bases, leaving 11 bases of the junction unmatched. Germline CDR1 is MNHNS and CDR2 is SASEGT. The CDR3 is 17 residues long. DNA of the CDR3: TGTGCCAGCAGTGACCTACTGAGCGGGAGCGAACAAGAGACCCAGTACTTC. Its translation is CASSDLLSGSEQETQYF.

The chain carries TRBV27 and TRBJ1-6; D may be TRBD1 (6 bases). The CDR3 sequence is 13 residues long. Deletions cut 6 bases from V and 10 bases from J, with 13 bases between. Germline CDR1 reads MNHEY; CDR2 reads SMNVEV (reference sequence). CDR3 region: CASRKTGRSPLHF. DNA for the CDR3: TGTGCCAGCAGGAAGACAGGCCGATCACCCCTCCACTTT.

This clone was found a few times. V gene TRBV4-1 combines with J gene TRBJ1-1; D gene unclear. CDR3 length: 16 amino acids. Germline assignment: CDR1 MGHRA and CDR2 YSYEKL. Trimming cost V 0 bases and J 0 bases, with 11 bases left between them. The CDR3 is CASSQDTGKMNTEAFF. In nucleotides, the CDR3 is TGCGCCAGCAGCCAAGATACGGGAAAGATGAACACTGAAGCTTTCTTT.